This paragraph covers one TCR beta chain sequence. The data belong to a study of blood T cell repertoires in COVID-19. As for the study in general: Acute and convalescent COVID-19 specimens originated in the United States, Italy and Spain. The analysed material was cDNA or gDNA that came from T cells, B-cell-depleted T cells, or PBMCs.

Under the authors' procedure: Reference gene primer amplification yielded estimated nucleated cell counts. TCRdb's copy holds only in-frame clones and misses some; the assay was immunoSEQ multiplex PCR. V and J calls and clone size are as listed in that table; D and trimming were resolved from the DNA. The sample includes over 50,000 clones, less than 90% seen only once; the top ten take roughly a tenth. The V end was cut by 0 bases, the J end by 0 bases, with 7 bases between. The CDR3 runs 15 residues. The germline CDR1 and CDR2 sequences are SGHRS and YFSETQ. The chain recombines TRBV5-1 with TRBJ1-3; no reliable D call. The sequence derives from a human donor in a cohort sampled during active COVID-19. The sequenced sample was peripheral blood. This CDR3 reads CASSLDAVSGNTIYF. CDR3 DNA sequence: TGCGCCAGCAGCTTGGACGCAGTCTCTGGAAACACCATATATTTT. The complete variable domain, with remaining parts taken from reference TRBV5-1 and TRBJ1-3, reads KAGVTQTPRYLIKTRGQQVTLSCSPISGHRSVSWYQQTPGQGLQFLFEYFSETQRNKGNFPGRFSGRQFSNSRSEMNVSTLELGDSALYLCASSLDAVSGNTIYFGEGSWLTVV.